The 27 T cell receptor beta chains below come from one sample, sequenced in a study of blood T cell repertoires in COVID-19. Method: immunoSEQ multiplex PCR; TCRdb's copy keeps in-frame clones and lacks some. The repertoire holds tens of thousands of clones, with roughly 88% as singletons. Material: peripheral blood. The receptors come from a man between 60 and 75 years old with acute or convalescent COVID-19.

The rearrangement uses TRBV7-9 and TRBJ2-5; D is perhaps TRBD1 (5 bases). V lost 3 bases to trimming and J lost 4 bases, with 9 bases between them. CDR1 is SEHNR, CDR2 FQNEAQ, per germline (reference sequence). The CDR3 sequence is 13 residues long. The CDR3, as DNA: TGTGCCAGCAGCTTCGCCAGGGCAGAGACCCAGTACTTC. Residues: CASSFARAETQYF. The full variable domain, with the rest looked up from reference TRBV7-9 and TRBJ2-5, is DTGVSQNPRHKITKRGQNVTFRCDPISEHNRLYWYRQTLGQGPEFLTYFQNEAQLEKSRLLSDRFSAERPKGSFSTLEIQRTEQGDSAMYLCASSFARAETQYFGPGTRLLVL.

This clone appeared a single time. The gene calls are TRBV24-1 and TRBJ1-2; D might be TRBD1 (6 bases). CDR3 length equals 12 residues. V lost 9 bases and J lost 3, with 10 bases in between. In germline, CDR1 is KGHDR, CDR2 SFDVKD. CDR3 in DNA: TGTGCCACCGTGAGACAGGACTATGGCTACACCTTC. Translated, it gives CATVRQDYGYTF.

The rearrangement joins TRBV18 to TRBJ2-7, with D perhaps TRBD2 (6 bases). The CDR3 sequence is 14 residues long. Trimming removed 3 bases at V and 7 bases at J, with 16 bases between. Germline V CDR1 and CDR2: KGHSH, LQKENI. CDR3 amino acids: CASSPGSGPWEQYF. CDR3 DNA sequence: TGTGCCAGCTCACCCGGGAGCGGGCCTTGGGAGCAGTACTTC.

The chain is built from TRBV6-5 and TRBJ2-2, with 7 bases matching TRBD1. This CDR3 is built from 14 residues. CDR1 MNHEY and CDR2 SVGAGI come from the germline V gene. V gave up 8 bases and J gave up 1 base; unmatched junction bases: 4. CDR3 region: CASPDRVNTGELFF. In DNA form, the CDR3 reads TGTGCCAGCCCTGACAGGGTGAACACCGGGGAGCTGTTTTTT.

The chain recombines TRBV9 with TRBJ2-1; TRBD2 aligns across 14 bases. The CDR3 spans 17 residues. Germline V gives CDR1 SGDLS, CDR2 YYNGEE. The ends lost 4 bases at V and 5 bases at J; junction bases unmatched: 8. The CDR3 spells CASSRTTGLAGDNEQFF. The DNA for the CDR3 is TGTGCCAGCAGCAGAACGACGGGACTAGCGGGGGACAATGAGCAGTTCTTC.

This clone was seen a few times. The V gene is TRBV2, the J gene TRBJ1-6; D uncertain. The CDR3 has 14 residues. Trimming removed 3 bases at V and 8 bases at J, with 11 bases between. From germline, CDR1 is SNHLY and CDR2 FYNNEI. In DNA form, the CDR3 reads TGTGCCAGCAGTGACGAGGGCAGTCATTCACCCCTCCACTTT. Its translation is CASSDEGSHSPLHF.

The chain combines TRBV7-2 with TRBJ1-1; TRBD1 matches 7 bases. V dropped 4 bases and J dropped 4; count of bases not matched to a gene: 12. Germline CDR1 is SGHTA and CDR2 is FQGNSA. The CDR3 totals 16 residues. In DNA, the CDR3 is TGTGCCAGCAGCTCCGACAGGGCCACACCTCGCACTGAAGCTTTCTTT. Translating it yields CASSSDRATPRTEAFF.

The rearrangement uses TRBV7-2 and TRBJ2-6; D is possibly TRBD2 (6 bases). This CDR3 contains 15 residues. CDR1 and CDR2 (germline): SGHTA, FQGNSA. The V end lost 3 bases, the J end lost 0 bases, and 6 bases lay between the germline ends. The CDR3 DNA sequence: TGTGCCAGCAGCTTCGGGGGCTCTGGGGCCAACGTCCTGACTTTC. This codes for CASSFGGSGANVLTF.

The V call is TRBV2, the J call TRBJ2-3, with 13 bases fitting TRBD2. Unmatched junction bases numbered 9, after V lost 3 bases and J lost 3 bases. Per germline, CDR1 SNHLY and CDR2 FYNNEI. The CDR3 runs 18 residues. CDR3 region: CASSDNRLAGGNTDTQYF. The CDR3 DNA reads TGTGCCAGCAGTGATAATCGACTAGCGGGGGGCAATACAGATACGCAGTATTTT.

This sequence joins TRBV18 and TRBJ2-7; 8 positions match TRBD1. The CDR3 loop spans 18 amino acids. Looked up from germline, CDR1 is KGHSH and CDR2 is LQKENI. V dropped 3 bases and J dropped 2; count of bases not matched to a gene: 15. The CDR3: CASSPLGQGQSRPYEQYF. The CDR3 nucleotides read TGTGCCAGCTCACCCCTCGGACAGGGCCAAAGCCGCCCCTACGAGCAGTACTTC.

The table lists this clone with a count of one. The chain employs TRBV7-2 and TRBJ2-5, with a tentative D call TRBD1 (5 bases). CDR1 SGHTA and CDR2 FQGNSA come from the germline V gene. Trimming took 2 bases from V and 5 from J, leaving 15 bases between them. The CDR3 loop spans 15 amino acids. The CDR3 region has the DNA TGTGCCAGCAGCTTATCAGGGATCCAGATGGAGACCCAGTACTTC. Its translation is CASSLSGIQMETQYF.

The chain links TRBV5-6 to TRBJ1-2; D is unresolved. The CDR3 length is 13 residues. The germline V and J ends were trimmed by 1 base and 6 bases, with 10 bases remaining between them. Germline CDR1 is SGHDT and CDR2 is YYEEEE. The CDR3 sequence: CASSLPRAHGYTF. CDR3 coding DNA: TGTGCCAGCAGCTTGCCTCGCGCACATGGCTACACCTTC.

CDR3 residues: CASSHLTPLSTEAFF. CDR3 bases: TGTGCCAGCAGCCACTTAACCCCTCTGAGTACTGAAGCTTTCTTT. This rearrangement joins TRBV7-9 to TRBJ1-1, with unresolved D. Trimming removed 5 bases from V and 5 bases from J, with 18 bases in between. CDR1 SEHNR and CDR2 FQNEAQ come from the germline V gene (reference sequence). CDR3 length equals 15 residues.

This clone showed up just a few times. V gene TRBV5-1 combines with J gene TRBJ1-2, with 9 bases identical to TRBD1. CDR1 and CDR2 (germline): SGHRS, YFSETQ. This CDR3 has 14 amino acids. Trimming removed 2 bases from V and 8 bases from J; junction bases left unmatched: 7. The CDR3 spells CASSFTGTGSGYTF. The CDR3 DNA reads as TGCGCCAGCAGCTTTACCGGGACAGGGAGCGGCTACACCTTC.

The V gene is TRBV19, the J gene TRBJ1-5, with D unresolved. CDR1 is LNHDA and CDR2 is SQIVND in the germline V gene (reference sequence). The CDR3 spans 17 residues. V dropped 5 bases and J dropped 0 bases, with 17 bases sitting between them. The chain's CDR3 is CASSPRPGGNSNQPQHF. In DNA form, the CDR3 reads TGTGCCAGTAGTCCACGTCCGGGAGGCAATAGCAATCAGCCCCAGCATTTT.

The chain recombines TRBV6-1 with TRBJ2-2; 8 bases line up with TRBD1. After removal of 3 bases from V and 0 bases from J, the junction contained 6 bases not matched to a gene. Germline-derived CDR1 and CDR2 are MNHNS and SASEGT. The length of the CDR3 is 17 residues. This chain's CDR3 is CASSEYPQGANTGELFF. CDR3 sequence (DNA): TGTGCCAGCAGTGAGTATCCACAGGGGGCGAACACCGGGGAGCTGTTTTTT.

The chain uses TRBV10-3 and TRBJ1-2; the D gene is possibly TRBD1 (6 bases). V lost 3 bases and J 2 bases, leaving 13 bases between the germline ends. This CDR3 is 15 amino acids long. CDR1 is ENHRY and CDR2 is SYGVKD in the germline V gene. Written as DNA, the CDR3 is TGTGCCATCAGTGACAGACAGGAGAGAAACTATGGCTACACCTTC. Translation gives CAISDRQERNYGYTF.

This clone was recorded once. The rearrangement links TRBV7-2 to TRBJ2-7; the D gene is possibly TRBD2 (6 bases). The CDR3 is 16 residues long. CDR1 and CDR2 from the germline V gene are SGHTA and FQGNSA. With 6 bases removed from V and 2 bases from J, the gap between germline ends came to 20 bases. The chain's CDR3 is CASREDRGLLTYEQYF. DNA of the CDR3: TGTGCCAGCAGGGAGGATCGGGGGTTACTTACCTACGAGCAGTACTTC.

The chain recombines TRBV11-2 with TRBJ1-3, with a possible D match to TRBD1 (6 bases). The CDR3 sequence is 17 residues long. CDR1 is SGHAT and CDR2 is FQNNGV in the germline V gene. V lost 5 bases and J lost 0, with 17 bases in between. CDR3 in amino acids: CASSARGGGGSGNTIYF. The CDR3 DNA is TGTGCCAGCAGCGCCCGAGGGGGAGGGGGCTCTGGAAACACCATATATTTT.

The chain carries TRBV7-9 and TRBJ2-3; 9 bases agree with TRBD1. The V gene end was trimmed by 5 bases and the J gene end by 1 base; junction bases not matched to a gene: 10. Looked up from germline, CDR1 is SEHNR and CDR2 is FQNEAQ (reference sequence). The CDR3 consists of 17 residues. The DNA for the CDR3 is TGTGCCAGCAGCGGACCAGACAGGGGGATAGGCACAGATACGCAGTATTTT. Translating it yields CASSGPDRGIGTDTQYF.

The CDR3 region is CASTQANSNQPQHF. The DNA of the CDR3 is TGTGCCAGCACACAGGCGAATAGCAATCAGCCCCAGCATTTT. V and J are TRBV7-9 and TRBJ1-5; D might be TRBD1 (5 bases). V was shortened by 7 bases and J by 0 bases, with 10 bases between the two germline ends. Germline CDR1 SEHNR, CDR2 FQNEAQ (reference sequence). The length of the CDR3 is 14 residues.

The chain has TRBV7-3 and TRBJ2-1; TRBD1 matches 11 bases. In germline, CDR1 is SGHTA, CDR2 FQGTGA. V trimming: 5 bases; J trimming: 4 bases; junction bases outside the gene matches: 4. This CDR3 spans 15 amino acids. The CDR3 nucleotides are TGTGCCAGCAGCCCGGGGACAGGGGGATACAATGAGCAGTTCTTC. Translation gives CASSPGTGGYNEQFF.

The J gene is TRBJ1-2, the V gene TRBV6-4; 7 bases map to TRBD1. The CDR3 covers 14 residues. V lost 2 bases and J lost 7; bases outside the gene matches: 7. CDR1 is MRHNA, CDR2 SNTAGT, per germline. The CDR3 spells CASSDPPTGFGYTF. In DNA form, the CDR3 reads TGTGCCAGCAGTGACCCCCCGACAGGGTTTGGCTACACCTTC.

This sequence joins TRBV12-5 and TRBJ2-2; a weak D match, TRBD2 (5 bases). The CDR3 has 13 amino acids. Trimming cost V 6 bases and J 8 bases, with 13 bases left between them. Germline loops: CDR1 LGHNT, CDR2 FRNRAP. Written as DNA, the CDR3 is TGTGCTAGTGGGCCCCCCGGAGGAGGGGAGCTGTTTTTT. It translates to CASGPPGGGELFF.

This chain uses TRBV5-1 with TRBJ2-1, with a weak D call TRBD1 (5 bases). V lost 7 bases and J 1 base, leaving 12 bases between the germline ends. Germline values: CDR1 SGHRS, CDR2 YFSETQ. The CDR3 contains 14 residues. Written as DNA, the CDR3 is TGCGCCAGCGGGCCAGGGAATTCCTACAATGAGCAGTTCTTC. Translated, it gives CASGPGNSYNEQFF.

The chain joins TRBV19 to TRBJ1-2, with unresolved D. This CDR3 has 15 amino acids. With 3 bases removed from V and 0 bases from J, the gap between germline ends came to 11 bases. Germline V CDR1 and CDR2: LNHDA, SQIVND (reference sequence). The CDR3 DNA follows: TGTGCCAGTAGTATGAGCGGCGTAGCTAACTATGGCTACACCTTC. Translating gives CASSMSGVANYGYTF.

The chain joins TRBV28 to TRBJ2-1, with D hard to call. V lost 3 bases, J lost 5 bases, and 11 bases lay in between. The CDR3 runs to 14 residues. CDR1 and CDR2 (germline): MDHEN, SYDVKM. CDR3 DNA sequence: TGTGCCAGCAGTTTTTCCGCTCCTAACAATGAGCAGTTCTTC. This gives the protein CASSFSAPNNEQFF.